The 2 T cell receptor beta chains reported below all come from one sample, sequenced in a study of blood T cell repertoires in COVID-19. Measured with immunoSEQ multiplex PCR; TCRdb has only the in-frame clones, and not every one. The data show approximately 400,000 clones, approximately 89% seen once. Sequences were obtained from PBMCs or T cells enriched from blood (not recorded which). All receptors come from a woman aged 40 to 50 who had been exposed to COVID-19.

V usage is TRBV7-8 and J usage is TRBJ1-6, with D possibly TRBD1 on 5 matching bases. V was shortened by 5 bases and J by 0 bases, with 17 bases between the two germline ends. The CDR3 runs to 18 residues. CDR1 is SGHVS, CDR2 FQNEAQ, per germline. CDR3 region: CASSNSAGGSSYNSPLHF. The CDR3 DNA reads TGTGCCAGCAGCAACTCTGCCGGGGGGAGCTCCTATAATTCACCCCTCCACTTT. Full variable domain (outside the CDR3, taken from reference TRBV7-8 and TRBJ1-6): GAGVSQSPRYKVAKRGQDVALRCDPISGHVSLFWYQQALGQGPEFLTYFQNEAQLDKSGLPSDRFFAERPEGSVSTLKIQRTQQEDSAVYLCASSNSAGGSSYNSPLHFGNGTRLTVT.

The J gene is TRBJ1-1, the V gene TRBV3-1 (or the pseudogene TRBV3-2); TRBD1 agrees at 8 bases. The V gene's germline CDR1 is LGHDT and CDR2 YNNKEL (reference sequence). There are 18 residues in the CDR3. V dropped 1 base and J dropped 0; count of bases not matched to a gene: 10. CDR3 amino acids: CASSQGPQGARMNTEAFF. The CDR3 DNA follows: TGTGCCAGCAGCCAAGGCCCCCAGGGGGCCCGTATGAACACTGAAGCTTTCTTT.